The next 24 T cell receptor beta chains were all read from a single sample in a study of T cells in severe cutaneous drug reactions. Sequenced patients had Stevens-Johnson syndrome or toxic epidermal necrolysis caused by carbamazepine. Bulk and single-cell libraries used iRepertoire multiplex PCR with TCR subtype-specific primers. Reprocessing the multiplex PCR reads, TCRdb reports a single entry for every CDR3 protein and omits DNA. The repertoire table contains approximately 5,000 distinct CDR3 sequences. The sequenced material came from PBMCs. All receptors derive from a human donor with a severe cutaneous adverse drug reaction.

This clonotype is deemed medium-sized by its frequency. The chain has TRBV28 and TRBJ1-2; TCRdb's D call, TRBD1, is unchecked because there is no DNA. Germline CDR1 is MDHEN and CDR2 is SYDVKM. The CDR3 extends over 15 amino acids. The CDR3 loop reads CASSLKNRGDLGYTF.

This clonotype is medium-sized (0.01 to 0.1%) by frequency. The genes are TRBV28 and TRBJ1-1; with no DNA, the TCRdb D assignment of TRBD1 cannot be verified. The CDR3 loop spans 15 amino acids. From germline, CDR1 is MDHEN and CDR2 SYDVKM. The CDR3 sequence is CASSLTETPGVTAFF.

This clonotype ranks as medium-sized in terms of frequency. The chain links TRBV6-1 to TRBJ1-1; TCRdb lists TRBD1, though no DNA is available to test this call. Germline V gives CDR1 MNHNS, CDR2 SASEGT. The CDR3 totals 12 residues. This CDR3 reads CASSLDRGEAFF.

Its frequency marks this clonotype as medium-sized (0.01 to 0.1%). The chain employs TRBV27 and TRBJ2-3; absent DNA, TCRdb's TRBD2 call cannot be checked. The CDR3 sequence is 14 residues long. CDR1 is MNHEY, CDR2 SMNVEV, per germline (reference sequence). CDR3 sequence reads: CASRADWSTDTQYF.

This clonotype shows up as medium-sized by frequency. The genes are TRBV7-6 and TRBJ1-4; with no DNA, the TCRdb D assignment of TRBD1 cannot be verified. Germline CDR1 and CDR2: SGHVS and FNYEAQ. The CDR3 is 15 amino acids. The CDR3: CASKDRGGTNEKLFF.

The V gene is TRBV20-1, the J gene TRBJ1-5. CDR1 is DFQATT, CDR2 SNEGSKA, per germline (reference sequence). The CDR3 is made up of 14 amino acids. The CDR3 sequence is CSASVEYSNQPQHF.

Judged by frequency, this clonotype is medium-sized. The V call is TRBV15, the J call TRBJ2-7. This CDR3 has 14 residues. From germline, CDR1 is LNHNV and CDR2 YYDKDF (reference sequence). The CDR3 sequence: CATSKNRGSYEQYF.

Judged by frequency, this clonotype is medium-sized (0.01 to 0.1%). This chain connects TRBV7-6 to TRBJ2-7; there is no DNA to check the TCRdb D call of TRBD2. CDR1 and CDR2 from the germline V gene are SGHVS and FNYEAQ. This CDR3 region has 16 residues. The CDR3: CASSLAPGTPVNEQYF.

By frequency, this clonotype is medium-sized. The genes are TRBV7-2 and TRBJ1-1; lacking DNA, the TRBD1 call made by TCRdb goes unchecked. The germline CDR1 and CDR2 sequences are SGHTA and FQGNSA. The CDR3 runs to 13 residues. CDR3 sequence reads: CASKAGANTEAFF. The variable domain in full, completed from reference TRBV7-2 and TRBJ1-1, reads GAGVSQSPSNKVTEKGKDVELRCDPISGHTALYWYRQSLGQGLEFLIYFQGNSAPDKSGLPSDRFSAERTGGSVSTLTIQRTQQEDSAVYLCASKAGANTEAFFGQGTRLTVV.

The CDR3 loop reads CASSLASSYEQYF. The chain combines TRBV11-2 with TRBJ2-7. The CDR3 totals 13 residues. Germline V gene sequence: CDR1 SGHAT, CDR2 FQNNGV.

The chain's CDR3 is CASSQSGTYTGELFF. The rearrangement joins TRBV4-3 to TRBJ2-2; without DNA, the TCRdb call of TRBD2 cannot be checked. Germline-derived CDR1 and CDR2 are LGHNA and YSLEER. This CDR3 region has 15 residues.

The rearrangement joins TRBV12-3 or TRBV12-4 to TRBJ2-2. This CDR3 contains 18 residues. CDR3 amino acids: CASSLGVHGSWRGGELFF.

The CDR3 is CASSPRTGLHEQYF. V gene TRBV27 combines with J gene TRBJ2-7; TCRdb lists TRBD1, though no DNA is available to test this call. Germline CDR1 reads MNHEY; CDR2 reads SMNVEV (reference sequence). The CDR3 runs to 14 residues.

In terms of frequency, this clonotype is medium-sized (0.01 to 0.1%). The genes are TRBV6-6 and TRBJ2-6; without DNA, the TCRdb call of TRBD1 cannot be checked. Germline CDR1 is MNHNY and CDR2 is SVGAGI (reference sequence). CDR3 size: 21 residues. CDR3 in amino acids: CASSYIWGQGPSDSGANVLTF.

In terms of frequency, this clonotype is medium-sized. The rearrangement links TRBV27 to TRBJ2-1; TCRdb gives TRBD1 as the D gene, but with no DNA this cannot be confirmed. The germline V gene encodes CDR1 MNHEY and CDR2 SMNVEV (reference sequence). The CDR3 runs 15 residues. The chain's CDR3 is CASSQGQGSYNEQFF.

By frequency, this clonotype registers medium-sized. The chain combines TRBV27 with TRBJ1-3; TCRdb reports TRBD1, a call that lacks DNA to check it against. From germline, CDR1 is MNHEY and CDR2 SMNVEV (reference sequence). The CDR3 is 15 residues long. CDR3 loop: CASSPDRVSGNTIYF.

The chain uses TRBV11-2 and TRBJ1-3. In germline, CDR1 is SGHAT, CDR2 FQNNGV. The CDR3 runs 16 residues. The CDR3 sequence is CASSPPKTYSGNTIYF.

This clonotype ranks as medium-sized in terms of frequency. The V call is TRBV4-1, the J call TRBJ2-3. This CDR3 region has 11 residues. Germline values: CDR1 MGHRA, CDR2 YSYEKL. The CDR3 region is CASSQDHTQYF.

V is TRBV6-1 and J is TRBJ2-1; there is no DNA to check the TCRdb D call of TRBD2. The CDR3 is 14 amino acids. Germline V lookup: CDR1 MNHNS, CDR2 SASEGT. CDR3 in amino acids: CASTKGGSYNEQFF.

This clonotype is classed as medium-sized (0.01 to 0.1%) by frequency. The rearrangement links TRBV5-1 to TRBJ1-1; TCRdb proposes TRBD1, but this gene call is untestable without DNA. Germline V gene sequence: CDR1 SGHRS, CDR2 YFSETQ. CDR3 length equals 13 residues. The CDR3 protein is CASSFRGNTEAFF.

The chain recombines TRBV12-3 or TRBV12-4 with TRBJ2-1; checking the TCRdb D call of TRBD2 is not possible without DNA. The CDR3 has 18 amino acids. The CDR3 spells CASSLRGQLGKWDNEQFF.

This clonotype is called medium-sized based on its frequency. The chain recombines TRBV25-1 with TRBJ2-7; as DNA is missing, the TRBD2 call by TCRdb cannot be tested. From germline, CDR1 is MGHDK and CDR2 SYGVNS. This CDR3 comprises 14 residues. Here the CDR3 reads CASPTGTETYEQYF.

This clonotype is medium-sized by frequency. This chain connects TRBV7-2 to TRBJ2-1; TCRdb reports TRBD1, a call that lacks DNA to check it against. Germline values: CDR1 SGHTA, CDR2 FQGNSA. The CDR3 is made up of 13 amino acids. The CDR3 here is CASSLGHQDEQFF.

The chain links TRBV28 to TRBJ2-7; TCRdb picks TRBD2, but there is no DNA to check that call. The CDR3 totals 17 residues. Germline CDR1 reads MDHEN; CDR2 reads SYDVKM. The CDR3 reads CASSSNLAGGPRYEQYF.